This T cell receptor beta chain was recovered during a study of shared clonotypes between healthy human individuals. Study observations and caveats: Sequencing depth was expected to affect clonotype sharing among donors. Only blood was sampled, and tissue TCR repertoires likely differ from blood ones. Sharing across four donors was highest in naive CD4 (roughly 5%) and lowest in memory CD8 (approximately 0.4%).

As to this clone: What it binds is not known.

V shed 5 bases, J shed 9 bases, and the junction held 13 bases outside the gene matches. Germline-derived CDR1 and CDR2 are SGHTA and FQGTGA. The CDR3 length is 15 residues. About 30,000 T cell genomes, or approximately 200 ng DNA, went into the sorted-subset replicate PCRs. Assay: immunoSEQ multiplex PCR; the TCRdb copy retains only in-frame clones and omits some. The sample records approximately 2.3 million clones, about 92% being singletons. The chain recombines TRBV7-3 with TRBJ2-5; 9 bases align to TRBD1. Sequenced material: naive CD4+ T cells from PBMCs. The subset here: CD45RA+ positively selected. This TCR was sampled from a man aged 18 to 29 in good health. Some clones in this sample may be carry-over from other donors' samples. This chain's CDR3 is CASSPTGQGIVPQYF. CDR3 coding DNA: TGTGCCAGCAGCCCCACGGGACAGGGCATAGTCCCCCAGTACTTC.